At least ten counts were recorded for the clone carrying this TCR beta chain. This CDR3 is 16 amino acids long. V shed 7 bases, J shed 4 bases, and the junction held 10 bases outside the gene matches. TCR beta CDR3 regions were amplified from RNA. The HTBI primer set was used in a first-round RT-PCR of the TCR CDR3. TCRdb used MiXCR to reprocess the multiplex PCR reads, holding one entry per CDR3 protein. The profile shows about 590,000 distinct CDR3 sequences, around a sixth of them singletons. The record originates from a study of T cells in Graves' hyperthyroidism and ophthalmopathy. Disease duration under 2 months; hyperthyroidism patients were aged 18 to 65. Diagnoses used clinical symptoms, serum thyroxine and TRAb, thyroid ultrasound and orbital computed tomography.

The sequence came from a woman in her twenties or thirties with Graves' hyperthyroidism. Sequenced: blood. The V call is TRBV12-3 or TRBV12-4, the J call TRBJ2-1, with 10 nucleotides matching TRBD2. Here the CDR3 DNA reads TGTGCCAGCACCACAATCCTAGCGGGAGTTTACAATGAGCAGTTCTTC. Amino acids: CASTTILAGVYNEQFF.